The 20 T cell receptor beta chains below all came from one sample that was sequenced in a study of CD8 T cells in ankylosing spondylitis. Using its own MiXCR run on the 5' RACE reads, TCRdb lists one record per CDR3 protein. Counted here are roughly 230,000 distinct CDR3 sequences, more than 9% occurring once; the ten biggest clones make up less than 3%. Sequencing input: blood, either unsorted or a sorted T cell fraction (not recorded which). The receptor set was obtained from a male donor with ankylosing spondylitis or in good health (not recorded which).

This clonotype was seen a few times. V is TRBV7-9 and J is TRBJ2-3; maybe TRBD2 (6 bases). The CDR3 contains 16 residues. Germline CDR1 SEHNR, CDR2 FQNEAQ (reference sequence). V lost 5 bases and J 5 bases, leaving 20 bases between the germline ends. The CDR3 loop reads CASSDPGLTLKDTQYF. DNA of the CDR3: TGTGCCAGCAGCGATCCGGGACTCACCCTCAAAGATACGCAGTATTTT.

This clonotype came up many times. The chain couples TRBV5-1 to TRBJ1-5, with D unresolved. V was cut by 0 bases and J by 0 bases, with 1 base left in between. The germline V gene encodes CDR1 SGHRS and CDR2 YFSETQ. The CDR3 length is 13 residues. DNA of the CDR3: TGCGCCAGCAGCTTGGGTAGCAATCAGCCCCAGCATTTT. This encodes CASSLGSNQPQHF.

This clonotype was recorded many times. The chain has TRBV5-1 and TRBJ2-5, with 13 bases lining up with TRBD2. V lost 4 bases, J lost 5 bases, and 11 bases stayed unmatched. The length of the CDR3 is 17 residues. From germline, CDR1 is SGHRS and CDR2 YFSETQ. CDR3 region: CASSLSTSGGAWETQYF. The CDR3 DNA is TGCGCCAGCAGCCTCTCCACTAGCGGGGGGGCCTGGGAGACCCAGTACTTC.

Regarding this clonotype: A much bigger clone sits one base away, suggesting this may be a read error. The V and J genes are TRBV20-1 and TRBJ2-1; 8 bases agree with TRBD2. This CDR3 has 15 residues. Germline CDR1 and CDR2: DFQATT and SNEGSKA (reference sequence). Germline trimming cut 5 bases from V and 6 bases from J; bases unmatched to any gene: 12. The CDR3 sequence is CSALSSGATSNEQFF. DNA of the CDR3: TGCAGTGCTTTGAGTAGCGGGGCTACTAGCAATGAGCAGTTCTTC.

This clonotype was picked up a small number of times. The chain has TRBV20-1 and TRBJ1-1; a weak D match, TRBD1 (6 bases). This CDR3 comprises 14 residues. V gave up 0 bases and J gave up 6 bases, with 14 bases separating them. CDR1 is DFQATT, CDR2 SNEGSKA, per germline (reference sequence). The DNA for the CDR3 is TGCAGTGCTAGAGATATGGGGCAGGGGCCTGAAGCTTTCTTT. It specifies CSARDMGQGPEAFF.

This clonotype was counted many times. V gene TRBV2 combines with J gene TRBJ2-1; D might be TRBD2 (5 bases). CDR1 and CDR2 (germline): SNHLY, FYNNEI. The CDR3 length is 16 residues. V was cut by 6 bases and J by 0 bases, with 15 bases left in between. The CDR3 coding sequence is TGTGCCAGCAGGGGGAACGACTACTACTCCTACAATGAGCAGTTCTTC. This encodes CASRGNDYYSYNEQFF. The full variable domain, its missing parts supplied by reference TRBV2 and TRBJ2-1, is EPEVTQTPSHQVTQMGQEVILRCVPISNHLYFYWYRQILGQKVEFLVSFYNNEISEKSEIFDDQFSVERPDGSNFTLKIRSTKLEDSAMYFCASRGNDYYSYNEQFFGPGTRLTVL.

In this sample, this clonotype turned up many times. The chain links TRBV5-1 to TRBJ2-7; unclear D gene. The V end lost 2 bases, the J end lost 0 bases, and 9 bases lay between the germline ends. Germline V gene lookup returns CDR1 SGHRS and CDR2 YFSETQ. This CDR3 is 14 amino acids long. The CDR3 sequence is CASSFRDGSYEQYF. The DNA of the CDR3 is TGCGCCAGCAGCTTCCGCGACGGCTCCTACGAGCAGTACTTC.

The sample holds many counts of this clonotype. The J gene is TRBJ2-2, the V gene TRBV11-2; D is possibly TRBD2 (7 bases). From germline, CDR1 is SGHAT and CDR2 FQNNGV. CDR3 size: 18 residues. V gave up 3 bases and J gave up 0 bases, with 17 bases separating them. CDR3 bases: TGTGCCAGCAGCTTTGGGGGCCCGGGACTATCGAACACCGGGGAGCTGTTTTTT. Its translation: CASSFGGPGLSNTGELFF.

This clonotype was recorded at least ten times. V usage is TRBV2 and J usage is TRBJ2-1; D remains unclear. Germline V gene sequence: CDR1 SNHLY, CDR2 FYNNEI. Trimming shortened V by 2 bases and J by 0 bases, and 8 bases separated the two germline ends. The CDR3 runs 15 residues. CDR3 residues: CASSETESSYNEQFF. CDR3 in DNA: TGTGCCAGCAGTGAAACGGAGAGCTCCTACAATGAGCAGTTCTTC.

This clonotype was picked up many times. Here the CDR3 DNA reads TGTGCCAGCAGCCCCAACGACCTACTTTACTATGGCTACACCTTC. Translation gives CASSPNDLLYYGYTF. This chain connects TRBV5-6 to TRBJ1-2; D is ambiguous. CDR1 and CDR2 (germline): SGHDT, YYEEEE. Trimming stripped 4 bases from V and 3 bases from J, with 16 bases between. The CDR3 consists of 15 residues.

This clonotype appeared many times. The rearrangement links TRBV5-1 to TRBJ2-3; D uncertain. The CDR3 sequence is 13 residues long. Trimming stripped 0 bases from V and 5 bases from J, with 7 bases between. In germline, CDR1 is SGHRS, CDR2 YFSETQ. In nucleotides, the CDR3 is TGCGCCAGCAGCTTGGGGTCTGAAGATACGCAGTATTTT. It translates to CASSLGSEDTQYF.

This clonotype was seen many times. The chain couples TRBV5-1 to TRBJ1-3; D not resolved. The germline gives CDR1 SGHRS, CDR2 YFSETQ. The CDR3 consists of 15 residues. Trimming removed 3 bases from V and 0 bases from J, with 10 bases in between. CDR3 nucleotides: TGCGCCAGCAGCTACGACGGGAGCTCTGGAAACACCATATATTTT. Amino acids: CASSYDGSSGNTIYF.

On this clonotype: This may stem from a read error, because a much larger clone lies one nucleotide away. Written as DNA, the CDR3 is TGTGCCAGCAGCCCGGGGACTAGCGGGAGCGAGAAGCTGTTTTTT. This sequence encodes CASSPGTSGSEKLFF. This chain links TRBV7-6 with TRBJ2-2; the match to TRBD2 covers 14 bases. This CDR3 spans 15 amino acids. V was pared by 5 bases and J by 12 bases, with 8 bases of the junction left unmatched. The germline CDR1 and CDR2 sequences are SGHVS and FNYEAQ.

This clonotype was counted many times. This CDR3 reads CASSQVRQSAEAFF. The CDR3 region has the DNA TGTGCCAGCAGCCAAGTTCGACAGTCGGCTGAAGCTTTCTTT. The chain is built from TRBV3-1 and TRBJ1-1, with a weak D call TRBD1 (5 bases). V was clipped by 1 base and J by 6 bases, with 12 bases between them. CDR3 length: 14 amino acids. Germline CDR1 reads LGHDT; CDR2 reads YNNKEL (reference sequence).

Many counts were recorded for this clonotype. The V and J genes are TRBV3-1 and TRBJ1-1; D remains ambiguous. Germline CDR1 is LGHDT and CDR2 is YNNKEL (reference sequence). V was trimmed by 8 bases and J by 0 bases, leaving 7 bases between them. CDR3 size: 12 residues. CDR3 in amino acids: CASGYLNTEAFF. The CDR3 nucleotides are TGTGCCAGCGGGTACTTGAACACTGAAGCTTTCTTT. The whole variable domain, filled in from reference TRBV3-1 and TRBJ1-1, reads DTAVSQTPKYLVTQMGNDKSIKCEQNLGHDTMYWYKQDSKKFLKIMFSYNNKELIINETVPNRFSPKSPDKAHLNLHINSLELGDSAVYFCASGYLNTEAFFGQGTRLTVV.

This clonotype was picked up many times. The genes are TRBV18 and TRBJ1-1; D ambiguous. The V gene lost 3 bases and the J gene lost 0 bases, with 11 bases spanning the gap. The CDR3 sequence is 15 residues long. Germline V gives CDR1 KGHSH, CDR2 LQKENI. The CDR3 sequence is CASSPEEFMNTEAFF. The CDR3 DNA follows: TGTGCCAGCTCACCCGAGGAGTTCATGAACACTGAAGCTTTCTTT.

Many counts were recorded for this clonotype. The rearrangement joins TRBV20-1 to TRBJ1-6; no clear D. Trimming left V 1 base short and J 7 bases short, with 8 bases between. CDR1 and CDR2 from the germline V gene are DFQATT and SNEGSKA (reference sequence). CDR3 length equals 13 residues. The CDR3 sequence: CSARGDGNSPLHF. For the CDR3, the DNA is TGCAGTGCTAGAGGAGATGGCAATTCACCCCTCCACTTT.

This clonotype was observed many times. CDR3 nucleotides: TGCAGCGTTGGACAGGGATTGAACACTGAAGCTTTCTTT. Translation: CSVGQGLNTEAFF. This chain links TRBV29-1 with TRBJ1-1; 7 bases are shared with TRBD1. This CDR3 has 13 residues. Germline V lookup: CDR1 SQVTM, CDR2 ANQGSEA. After removal of 4 bases from V and 0 bases from J, the junction contained 2 bases not matched to a gene.

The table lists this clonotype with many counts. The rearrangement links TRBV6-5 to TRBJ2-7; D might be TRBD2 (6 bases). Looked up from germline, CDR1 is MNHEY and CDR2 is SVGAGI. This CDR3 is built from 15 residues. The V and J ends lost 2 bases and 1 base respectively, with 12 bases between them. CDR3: CASSYARGGSYEQYF. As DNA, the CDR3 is TGTGCCAGCAGTTACGCCCGGGGAGGATCCTACGAGCAGTACTTC.

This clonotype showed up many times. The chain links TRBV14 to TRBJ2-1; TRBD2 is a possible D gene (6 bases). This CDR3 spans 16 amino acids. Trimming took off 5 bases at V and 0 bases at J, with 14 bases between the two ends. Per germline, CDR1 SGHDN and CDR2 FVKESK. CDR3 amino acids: CASSDRGTSSYNEQFF. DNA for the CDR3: TGTGCCAGCAGCGACCGGGGGACGAGCTCCTACAATGAGCAGTTCTTC.